This passage covers 10 T cell receptor beta chains from one sample sequenced in a study of CD8 T cells in ankylosing spondylitis. In TCRdb, the 5' RACE reads were re-called with MiXCR into one record per CDR3 protein. Altogether more than 250,000 distinct CDR3 sequences are present, 11% being singletons, with the ten largest covering roughly a tenth. The specimen sequenced was blood, either unsorted or a sorted T cell fraction (not recorded which). The receptor set was obtained from a female donor with ankylosing spondylitis or in good health (not recorded which).

Ten or more counts support this clonotype. The J gene is TRBJ1-5, the V gene TRBV5-1; no clear D gene. V lost 5 bases, J lost 3 bases, and 12 bases lay in between. The CDR3 is 14 residues long. Germline V gives CDR1 SGHRS, CDR2 YFSETQ. CDR3 DNA: TGCGCCAGCAGTCCCTCATCCCTCAATCAGCCCCAGCATTTT. It is translated as CASSPSSLNQPQHF. Full variable domain (remainder filled in from reference TRBV5-1 and TRBJ1-5): KAGVTQTPRYLIKTRGQQVTLSCSPISGHRSVSWYQQTPGQGLQFLFEYFSETQRNKGNFPGRFSGRQFSNSRSEMNVSTLELGDSALYLCASSPSSLNQPQHFGDGTRLSIL.

This clonotype was counted at least ten times. The rearrangement links TRBV4-3 to TRBJ2-7; TRBD2 is a possible D gene (6 bases). V gave up 2 bases and J gave up 0 bases, with 8 bases separating them. Germline-derived CDR1 and CDR2 are LGHNA and YSLEER. This CDR3 contains 14 residues. The CDR3 sequence: CASSQYGSSYEQYF. The CDR3, as DNA: TGCGCCAGCAGCCAATACGGGAGCTCCTACGAGCAGTACTTC.

This clonotype was counted many times. V gene TRBV20-1 combines with J gene TRBJ2-1; TRBD2 might be the D (7 bases). Trimming took 7 bases from V and 6 from J, leaving 16 bases between them. This CDR3 contains 13 residues. Germline CDR1 DFQATT, CDR2 SNEGSKA (reference sequence). Written as DNA, the CDR3 is TGCAGTGGGGGCGGGGGCCTAGTCAATGAGCAGTTCTTC. Translating it yields CSGGGGLVNEQFF.

Only a few counts were recorded for this clonotype. V is TRBV7-2 and J is TRBJ2-3; the D gene is possibly TRBD1 (5 bases). Germline-derived CDR1 and CDR2 are SGHTA and FQGNSA. The V end lost 10 bases, the J end lost 0 bases, and 17 bases lay between the germline ends. CDR3 length: 15 amino acids. CDR3 in DNA: TGTGCCACCCTACCCCTAGGGGCTAGCACAGATACGCAGTATTTT. This encodes CATLPLGASTDTQYF.

This clonotype was seen a handful of times. The chain is built from TRBV20-1 and TRBJ1-6; the D is unclear. Germline lookup yields CDR1 DFQATT and CDR2 SNEGSKA (reference sequence). With 0 bases removed from V and 1 base from J, the gap between germline ends came to 13 bases. The CDR3 is 17 amino acids. CDR3 residues: CSAREYVRASYNSPLHF. Here the CDR3 DNA reads TGCAGTGCTAGAGAATATGTCCGGGCGTCCTATAATTCACCCCTCCACTTT.

The gene calls are TRBV5-3 and TRBJ1-1; no clear D. TRBV5-3 is recorded as an ORF, its role being uncertain. The V end was cut by 6 bases, the J end by 4 bases, with 19 bases between. The CDR3 is made up of 15 amino acids. For the CDR3, the DNA is TGTGCCAGAACCCCTCACGGCGAGGGAGCCACTGAAGCTTTCTTT. Residues: CARTPHGEGATEAFF.

V is TRBV5-1 and J is TRBJ2-3, with 10 bases aligning to TRBD2. Per germline, CDR1 SGHRS and CDR2 YFSETQ. The CDR3 runs to 16 residues. The V and J ends lost 4 bases and 3 bases, in that order; junction bases with no gene match: 8. In nucleotides, the CDR3 is TGCGCCAGCAGCCCCCCTCTAGCGGGGGTTACAGATACGCAGTATTTT. Translated: CASSPPLAGVTDTQYF.

V usage is TRBV6-5 and J usage is TRBJ1-6; possible D gene TRBD1, 6 bases. From germline, CDR1 is MNHEY and CDR2 SVGAGI. V was cut by 5 bases and J by 9 bases, with 26 bases left in between. The CDR3 loop spans 18 amino acids. DNA for the CDR3: TGTGCCAGCAGTCACCAACGCCCGAGGACACCCAGGGGTTCACCCCTCCACTTT. Translating gives CASSHQRPRTPRGSPLHF.

This clonotype was seen more than once but under ten times. CDR3 in amino acids: CSASSGANEQYF. The CDR3 coding sequence is TGCAGTGCTAGTTCGGGAGCCAACGAGCAGTACTTC. The V call is TRBV20-1, the J call TRBJ2-7; tentatively, D is TRBD2 (6 bases). V dropped 3 bases and J dropped 5 bases, with 11 bases sitting between them. The CDR3 has 12 residues. Per the germline V gene, CDR1 is DFQATT and CDR2 is SNEGSKA (reference sequence).

This clonotype has just a few counts. V gene TRBV2 combines with J gene TRBJ2-1; TRBD2 might be the D (6 bases). The CDR3 consists of 12 residues. Trimming removed 6 bases from V and 5 bases from J, with 8 bases in between. Germline values: CDR1 SNHLY, CDR2 FYNNEI. CDR3 sequence: CASSQRDNEQFF. The DNA for the CDR3 is TGTGCCAGCAGCCAGCGGGACAATGAGCAGTTCTTC.